A selection of T cell receptor beta chains follows, all from one sample in a study of molecular identifiers for immune sequencing clone quantification. Each CDR3 protein gets one entry after TCRdb re-called the PCR reads with MiXCR. The profile covers about 320,000 distinct CDR3 sequences, with roughly 24% appearing a single time and roughly 0.7% taken by the ten largest. The sample consisted of naive CD8+ T cells from blood, with Jurkat cell RNA spiked in. The receptors here all came from a human donor in good health. Some libraries in this study had Jurkat cell RNA spiked in. The CDR3 runs from the conserved cysteine through the conserved F or W.

V gene: TRBV6-1; J gene: TRBJ1-3; CDR3 protein: CASTQDAGTTGNPIYF
V gene: TRBV5-3; J gene: TRBJ2-7; CDR3 protein: CASSLFPSPYEQYF
V gene: TRBV4-1; J gene: TRBJ1-6; CDR3 protein: CASSPSAGAGASPLHF
V gene: TRBV19; J gene: TRBJ2-7; CDR3 protein: CASSIEADRPTYEQYF
V gene: TRBV24-1; J gene: TRBJ2-1; CDR3 protein: CATSDWVEYNEQFF
V gene: TRBV14; J gene: TRBJ2-5; CDR3 protein: CASSQDRAATLQETQYF
V gene: TRBV13; J gene: TRBJ2-2; CDR3 protein: CASSLGHGNTGELFF
V gene: TRBV4-2; J gene: TRBJ2-5; CDR3 protein: CASSQVGLAGEQETQYF
V gene: TRBV28; J gene: TRBJ2-1; CDR3 protein: CASSPGTSGSGQFF
V gene: TRBV9; J gene: TRBJ1-1; CDR3 protein: CASSPGRGGGEAFF
V gene: TRBV7-9; J gene: TRBJ2-5; CDR3 protein: CASGLVLREETQYF
V gene: TRBV6-1; J gene: TRBJ1-1; CDR3 protein: CATRTAMNTEAFF
V gene: TRBV7-9; J gene: TRBJ2-5; CDR3 protein: CASSLQQETQYF
V gene: TRBV9; J gene: TRBJ1-1; CDR3 protein: CASSVDRVSTEAFF
V gene: TRBV28; J gene: TRBJ2-3; CDR3 protein: CASSPRGLAGESTDTQYF
V gene: TRBV30; J gene: TRBJ2-1; CDR3 protein: CAWSAGQGAYEQFF
V gene: TRBV27; J gene: TRBJ1-4; CDR3 protein: CASRGTGLANEKLFF
V gene: TRBV4-2; J gene: TRBJ1-1; CDR3 protein: CASSHSGTAEAFF
V gene: TRBV6-1; J gene: TRBJ1-3; CDR3 protein: CASSDPGPSPGNTIYF
V gene: TRBV4-1; J gene: TRBJ2-3; CDR3 protein: CASSTQLADTDTQYF
V gene: TRBV7-8; J gene: TRBJ1-1; CDR3 protein: CASSRNMHTEAFF
V gene: TRBV29-1; J gene: TRBJ2-5; CDR3 protein: CSVMQGLAYQETQYF
V gene: TRBV29-1; J gene: TRBJ2-5; CDR3 protein: CSVEREGHQGETQYF
V gene: TRBV7-8; J gene: TRBJ1-1; CDR3 protein: CASSEGVAEAFF
V gene: TRBV13; J gene: TRBJ1-1; CDR3 protein: CASSLVGQANTEAFF
V gene: TRBV25-1; J gene: TRBJ1-3; CDR3 protein: CASSASSYSGNTIYF
V gene: TRBV7-9; J gene: TRBJ1-3; CDR3 protein: CAAGDISGNTIYF